These 28 T cell receptor beta chains originate from one sample sequenced in a study of T cells in Graves' hyperthyroidism and ophthalmopathy. Amplified TCR beta CDR3 regions derived from RNA transcripts. An initial round of RT-PCR targeting the TCR CDR3 relied on the HTBI primer set. Each CDR3 protein is one row after TCRdb ran MiXCR on the multiplex PCR reads. This sample yields roughly 720,000 distinct CDR3 sequences, of which around 16% are seen a single time; about a sixth belongs to the top ten. The specimen was blood. The receptors originated from a man aged 45-65 years with Graves' hyperthyroidism.

Many counts were recorded for this clonotype. The chain uses TRBV20-1 and TRBJ2-5; 7 bases line up with TRBD2. The CDR3 is 15 residues long. V gave up 3 bases and J gave up 7 bases; unmatched junction bases: 14. Germline loops: CDR1 DFQATT, CDR2 SNEGSKA (reference sequence). The CDR3 reads CSASTSGGNLRTQYF. CDR3 DNA: TGCAGTGCTAGTACGTCGGGAGGTAACCTGAGGACCCAGTACTTC.

The rearrangement links TRBV6-1 to TRBJ1-2; D might be TRBD1 (5 bases). The CDR3 runs to 14 residues. The V gene's germline CDR1 is MNHNS and CDR2 SASEGT. The V end lost 7 bases, the J end lost 4 bases, and 16 bases lay between the germline ends. Here the CDR3 DNA reads TGTGCCAGCAATCCCGGGGCCGCGGGCTATGGCTACACCTTC. It is translated as CASNPGAAGYGYTF.

This rearrangement joins TRBV7-3 to TRBJ1-1; D is undetermined. Germline assignment: CDR1 SGHTA and CDR2 FQGTGA. V was shortened by 0 bases and J by 1 base, with 12 bases between the two germline ends. The CDR3 has 16 residues. CDR3 sequence: CASSLTAQTANTEAFF. The CDR3 DNA follows: TGTGCCAGCAGCTTAACGGCCCAGACGGCGAACACTGAAGCTTTCTTT.

This clonotype has just a few counts. The V gene is TRBV18, the J gene TRBJ2-1; D is uncertain. There are 17 residues in the CDR3. Germline values: CDR1 KGHSH, CDR2 LQKENI. Trimming took 0 bases from V and 0 from J, leaving 12 bases between them. CDR3 sequence reads: CASSPPSRHLSYNEQFF. Written as DNA, the CDR3 is TGTGCCAGCTCACCACCGAGCAGACACCTCTCCTACAATGAGCAGTTCTTC. Full variable domain (missing parts from reference TRBV18 and TRBJ2-1): NAGVMQNPRHLVRRRGQEARLRCSPMKGHSHVYWYRQLPEEGLKFMVYLQKENIIDESGMPKERFSAEFPKEGPSILRIQQVVRGDSAAYFCASSPPSRHLSYNEQFFGPGTRLTVL.

This clonotype was counted many times. This CDR3 reads CASSQASGRAEQFF. CDR3 nucleotides: TGTGCCAGCAGCCAGGCTAGCGGGAGGGCCGAGCAGTTCTTC. The chain combines TRBV14 with TRBJ2-1; 12 nucleotides line up with TRBD2. This CDR3 comprises 14 residues. Germline trimming cut 3 bases from V and 10 bases from J; bases unmatched to any gene: 4. Germline CDR1 and CDR2: SGHDN and FVKESK.

This clonotype has a count of ten or more. J is TRBJ2-1 and V is TRBV28; 7 nucleotides align to TRBD2. V lost 1 base and J lost 9; bases outside the gene matches: 9. The CDR3 totals 15 residues. Germline V gene data show CDR1 as MDHEN and CDR2 as SYDVKM. CDR3 sequence: CASSLSGGFGGEQFF. The CDR3, as DNA: TGTGCCAGCAGTTTATCGGGAGGCTTTGGGGGTGAGCAGTTCTTC.

This clonotype appeared many times. This rearrangement joins TRBV28 to TRBJ1-1; 7 positions agree with TRBD1. V was clipped by 3 bases and J by 4 bases; unmatched bases: 17. Germline V gene lookup returns CDR1 MDHEN and CDR2 SYDVKM. The CDR3 loop spans 18 amino acids. CDR3 residues: CASSFSPIYRGGGTEAFF. As DNA, the CDR3 is TGTGCCAGCAGTTTTAGTCCGATCTACAGGGGTGGAGGCACTGAAGCTTTCTTT.

This clonotype has at least ten counts. The V and J genes are TRBV6-2 or TRBV6-3 and TRBJ2-7; weak D call: TRBD2 (5 bases). CDR3 length: 13 amino acids. V shed 0 bases and J shed 3 bases, with 6 bases lying between them. CDR1 and CDR2 (germline): MNHEY, SVGEGT. CDR3 nucleotides: TGTGCCAGCAGTTACTCGGAGGTCTACGAGCAGTACTTC. The encoded protein is CASSYSEVYEQYF.

Ten or more counts support this clonotype. The V gene is TRBV7-9, the J gene TRBJ1-6; D not resolved. The germline V gene has CDR1 SEHNR and CDR2 FQNEAQ (reference sequence). The CDR3 runs to 12 residues. V shed 5 bases and J shed 6 bases, with 5 bases lying between them. CDR3 residues: CASSHPNSPLHF. CDR3 sequence (DNA): TGTGCCAGCAGCCATCCTAATTCACCCCTCCACTTT.

This rearrangement joins TRBV19 to TRBJ2-1, with 10 bases aligning to TRBD2. The V and J ends lost 3 bases and 6 bases, in that order; junction bases with no gene match: 8. The germline CDR1 and CDR2 sequences are LNHDA and SQIVND (reference sequence). The CDR3 loop spans 16 amino acids. The CDR3 bases are TGTGCCAGTAGTATGGGGAGCGGGAGGGCCACCAATGAGCAGTTCTTC. Translating it yields CASSMGSGRATNEQFF.

This clonotype has ten or more counts. This chain joins TRBV13 and TRBJ2-3, with 9 positions matching TRBD2. CDR1 PRHDT and CDR2 FYEKMQ come from the germline V gene (reference sequence). Trimming cost V 5 bases and J 1 base; bases outside gene matches: 4. This CDR3 is built from 15 residues. The CDR3 sequence: CASSIRTSGTDTQYF. The CDR3 coding sequence is TGTGCCAGCAGCATCCGGACTAGCGGCACAGATACGCAGTATTTT.

The rearrangement joins TRBV4-1 to TRBJ2-1; tentative D call: TRBD1 (6 bases). CDR1 and CDR2 from the germline V gene are MGHRA and YSYEKL. Trimming removed 4 bases at V and 3 bases at J, with 19 bases between. The CDR3 has 17 residues. This chain's CDR3 is CASSPLLTGRIYNEQFF. In DNA, the CDR3 is TGCGCCAGCAGCCCCCTCTTAACAGGGCGAATCTACAATGAGCAGTTCTTC.

This sequence joins TRBV29-1 and TRBJ1-5; 7 nucleotides align to TRBD1. Germline CDR1 is SQVTM and CDR2 is ANQGSEA. The CDR3 is 12 residues long. The ends lost 6 bases at V and 8 bases at J; junction bases unmatched: 7. This chain's CDR3 is CSVRGTAEPQHF. DNA for the CDR3: TGCAGCGTCCGCGGGACAGCCGAGCCCCAGCATTTT.

This clonotype was found a few times. This chain links TRBV2 with TRBJ1-4; D is uncertain. V dropped 6 bases and J dropped 0 bases, with 8 bases sitting between them. There are 14 residues in the CDR3. The germline CDR1 and CDR2 sequences are SNHLY and FYNNEI. CDR3 in DNA: TGTGCCAGCAGGTTGTGGGCAACTAATGAAAAACTGTTTTTT. Its protein is CASRLWATNEKLFF.

There are many counts of this clonotype. The chain couples TRBV6-2 or TRBV6-3 to TRBJ2-7; the D gene is possibly TRBD1 (6 bases). The CDR3 extends over 17 amino acids. Germline lookup yields CDR1 MNHEY and CDR2 SVGEGT. Trimming pared 4 bases from V and 1 base from J, leaving 20 bases between. The CDR3 sequence: CASSFFLTGMVSYEQYF. The DNA of the CDR3 is TGTGCCAGCAGTTTCTTCCTAACAGGGATGGTGTCCTACGAGCAGTACTTC.

The rearrangement links TRBV7-2 to TRBJ2-7; possibly TRBD2 for D (5 bases). The CDR3 has 13 residues. V was shortened by 4 bases and J by 3 bases, with 10 bases between the two germline ends. CDR1 is SGHTA, CDR2 FQGNSA, per germline. The CDR3 region is CASSSPGFYEQYF. As DNA, the CDR3 is TGTGCCAGCAGCTCCCCGGGATTCTACGAGCAGTACTTC. The variable domain in full, with the rest retrieved from reference TRBV7-2 and TRBJ2-7, is GAGVSQSPSNKVTEKGKDVELRCDPISGHTALYWYRQSLGQGLEFLIYFQGNSAPDKSGLPSDRFSAERTGGSVSTLTIQRTQQEDSAVYLCASSSPGFYEQYFGPGTRLTVT.

This clonotype was seen at least ten times. The rearrangement links TRBV6-5 to TRBJ2-7; D is ambiguous. The V gene's germline CDR1 is MNHEY and CDR2 SVGAGI. Trimming removed 0 bases from V and 0 bases from J, with 12 bases in between. This CDR3 is 16 amino acids long. CDR3 protein: CASSYSLGKPSYEQYF. The CDR3 nucleotides read TGTGCCAGCAGTTACTCCCTTGGGAAACCCTCCTACGAGCAGTACTTC.

The chain joins TRBV20-1 to TRBJ2-1; 7 bases are a match to TRBD2. The V gene end was trimmed by 1 base and the J gene end by 9 bases; junction bases not matched to a gene: 0. CDR3 size: 11 residues. Per the germline V gene, CDR1 is DFQATT and CDR2 is SNEGSKA (reference sequence). CDR3: CSARAGGEQFF. The DNA for the CDR3 is TGCAGTGCTAGAGCGGGGGGTGAGCAGTTCTTC.

This clonotype came up many times. V and J are TRBV5-1 and TRBJ1-2; 7 positions match TRBD1. J was trimmed by 8 bases and V by 4 bases; bases with no gene match: 5. The CDR3 runs 12 residues. CDR1 and CDR2 from the germline V gene are SGHRS and YFSETQ. The CDR3 region has the DNA TGCGCCAGCAGCACGGGGACAGAGGGCTACACCTTC. The encoded protein is CASSTGTEGYTF.

This clonotype has a handful of counts. This sequence joins TRBV4-1 and TRBJ1-1, with TRBD1 identical over 7 bases. Germline V lookup: CDR1 MGHRA, CDR2 YSYEKL. V gave up 0 bases and J gave up 11 bases; unmatched junction bases: 6. This CDR3 has 13 residues. CDR3 residues: CASSQDITGEAFF. For the CDR3, the DNA is TGCGCCAGCAGCCAAGATATAACAGGGGAGGCTTTCTTT.

The chain combines TRBV20-1 with TRBJ2-7; 9 nucleotides line up with TRBD1. This CDR3 spans 16 amino acids. V was pared by 2 bases and J by 2 bases, with 10 bases of the junction left unmatched. CDR1 DFQATT and CDR2 SNEGSKA come from the germline V gene (reference sequence). CDR3 loop: CSARQTGGGGAYEQYF. Here the CDR3 DNA reads TGCAGTGCTAGACAGACAGGGGGAGGTGGCGCCTACGAGCAGTACTTC.

The chain has TRBV3-1 and TRBJ1-4, with a possible D match to TRBD1 (5 bases). Germline V CDR1 and CDR2: LGHDT, YNNKEL (reference sequence). The ends were cut back, 3 bases at V and 6 bases at J, with 11 bases in the middle. The CDR3 has 14 residues. CDR3 nucleotides: TGTGCCAGCAGCCAGGACACGAGCCATGAAAAACTGTTTTTT. Translating it yields CASSQDTSHEKLFF.

This clonotype was counted ten times or more. V and J are TRBV29-1 and TRBJ2-3; no definite D call. The CDR3 consists of 13 residues. In germline, CDR1 is SQVTM, CDR2 ANQGSEA. V was pared by 5 bases and J by 1 base, with 10 bases between. The DNA of the CDR3 is TGCAGCGTTAAGCCGCAGGGCACAGATACGCAGTATTTT. Its protein is CSVKPQGTDTQYF.

This clonotype has at least ten counts. The chain uses TRBV29-1 and TRBJ2-2; 7 bases align to TRBD2. J lost 4 bases, V lost 7 bases, and 9 bases had no gene match. The CDR3 has 14 amino acids. Germline assignment: CDR1 SQVTM and CDR2 ANQGSEA. CDR3 region: CSATGLVPTGELFF. CDR3 coding DNA: TGCAGCGCAACCGGACTAGTGCCCACCGGGGAGCTGTTTTTT.

Concerning this clonotype: A much larger clone differs by one base, so this may be a read error. J is TRBJ1-4 and V is TRBV6-5, with TRBD1 matching over 9 bases. CDR1 MNHEY and CDR2 SVGAGI come from the germline V gene. The CDR3 contains 18 residues. The CDR3 sequence: CASSYVHRGLGTNERLFF. For the CDR3, the DNA is TGTGCCAGCAGTTACGTCCACAGGGGGCTGGGGACTAATGAAAGACTGTTTTTT.

With respect to this clonotype: Being one base from a much bigger clone, this may be a read error. CDR3 sequence (DNA): TGTTCCAGCAGCTTATTTTGGCATACCGGGGAGCTGTTTTTT. This sequence encodes CSSSLFWHTGELFF. The chain employs TRBV7-9 and TRBJ2-2; D not resolved. CDR3 length: 14 residues. Per the germline V gene, CDR1 is SEHNR and CDR2 is FQNEAQ (reference sequence). Full variable domain (outside the CDR3, taken from reference TRBV7-9 and TRBJ2-2): DTGVSQNPRHKITKRGQNVTFRCDPISEHNRLYWYRQTLGQGPEFLTYFQNEAQLEKSRLLSDRFSAERPKGSFSTLEIQRTEQGDSAMYLCSSSLFWHTGELFFGEGSRLTVL.

The V gene is TRBV27, the J gene TRBJ2-2; 8 bases match TRBD2. V lost 6 bases and J lost 6; bases outside the gene matches: 12. The germline V gene encodes CDR1 MNHEY and CDR2 SMNVEV (reference sequence). The CDR3 runs to 16 residues. Written as DNA, the CDR3 is TGTGCCAGCAGATTGGGGGGACTAGAGAATTCCGGGGAGCTGTTTTTT. Translated, it gives CASRLGGLENSGELFF.

In its sample, this clonotype was seen many times. V is TRBV7-2 and J is TRBJ1-1; a possible D gene is TRBD1 (5 bases). The CDR3 runs to 15 residues. Germline V CDR1 and CDR2: SGHTA, FQGNSA. Between the trimmed V and J ends, which lost 6 bases and 1 base, there was a span of 15 bases. In DNA form, the CDR3 reads TGTGCCAGCAGTTTCTACGGGGCGAAGAACACTGAAGCTTTCTTT. Amino acid sequence: CASSFYGAKNTEAFF.